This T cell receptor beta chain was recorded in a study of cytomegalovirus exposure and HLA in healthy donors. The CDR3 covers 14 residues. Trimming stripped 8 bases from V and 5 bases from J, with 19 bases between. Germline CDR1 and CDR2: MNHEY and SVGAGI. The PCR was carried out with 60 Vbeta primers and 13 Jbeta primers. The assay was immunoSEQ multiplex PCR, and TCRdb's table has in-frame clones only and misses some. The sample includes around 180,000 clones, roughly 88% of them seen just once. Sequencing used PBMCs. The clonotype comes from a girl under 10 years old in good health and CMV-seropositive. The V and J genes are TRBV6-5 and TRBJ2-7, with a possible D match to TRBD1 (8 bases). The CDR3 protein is CASGTGGQAHEQYF. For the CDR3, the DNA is TGTGCCAGCGGAACGGGGGGACAGGCCCACGAGCAGTACTTC.